The 4 T cell receptor beta chains presented below share a single source sample, sequenced in a study of blood T cells in healthy people across ages. A second roughly 6 to 11 cycle PCR used barcoded and J-beta primers. Each CDR3 protein is one row after TCRdb ran MiXCR on the 5' RACE reads. The sample lists 700,000 to 1,000,000 distinct CDR3 sequences, 44% occurring once. Specimen: blood. The receptors here all came from a man aged 55 to 70 in good health.

The table lists this clonotype with a few counts. V and J are TRBV20-1 and TRBJ1-2; D unresolved. Trimming removed 3 bases at V and 5 bases at J, with 10 bases between. The germline V gene has CDR1 DFQATT and CDR2 SNEGSKA (reference sequence). This CDR3 comprises 12 residues. The CDR3 DNA reads as TGCAGTGCTAGTTCCGGTGATTATGGCTACACCTTC. Encoded protein: CSASSGDYGYTF.

This clonotype was seen many times. The J gene is TRBJ2-1, the V gene TRBV7-6; the match to TRBD2 covers 11 bases. Germline V gene data show CDR1 as SGHVS and CDR2 as FNYEAQ. Germline trimming cut 4 bases from V and 4 bases from J; bases unmatched to any gene: 3. The CDR3 covers 15 residues. This CDR3 is CASSWVAGGYNEQFF. CDR3 bases: TGTGCCAGCAGCTGGGTAGCGGGGGGGTACAATGAGCAGTTCTTC.

CDR3 region: CASSVGGQYGYTF. The CDR3 region has the DNA TGTGCCAGCAGCGTAGGGGGACAGTATGGCTACACCTTC. The rearrangement uses TRBV9 and TRBJ1-2; 7 bases line up with TRBD1. The V and J ends lost 0 bases and 5 bases, in that order; junction bases with no gene match: 1. Looked up from germline, CDR1 is SGDLS and CDR2 is YYNGEE. This CDR3 region has 13 residues.

V is TRBV4-3 and J is TRBJ2-1, with 10 nucleotides matching TRBD2. The CDR3 contains 18 residues. The J segment lost 1 base and the V segment lost 0 bases, leaving 6 bases of the junction unmatched. In germline, CDR1 is LGHNA, CDR2 YSLEER. CDR3 sequence: CASSQEPAGGRSYNEQFF. CDR3 DNA sequence: TGCGCCAGCAGCCAAGAACCAGCGGGGGGGCGTTCCTACAATGAGCAGTTCTTC.